Listed here is a single T cell receptor (beta chain). Antigen unknown. This CDR3 comprises 15 residues. The germline V gene encodes CDR1 KGHDR and CDR2 SFDVKD. Trimming removed 5 bases at V and 3 bases at J, with 13 bases between. These data come from a study of T-cell memory formation after mild COVID-19. Study overall: The study found TCR clusters largely donor specific.

Broader study findings: Later expanders leaned toward CD4+, whereas clones contracting from day 15 to 85 were balanced CD4/CD8. Pre-infection memory already had some responding clones, implying cross-reactive memory joined.

Each CDR3 protein is one row after TCRdb ran MiXCR on the 5' RACE reads. This repertoire shows 250,000 to 350,000 distinct CDR3 sequences, roughly 19% found once; its top ten account for around 21%. Sequenced: PBMCs or a T cell subset sorted from them (not recorded which). The TCR originated in a man in his late teens or twenties who had mild COVID-19 (a few samples of this study predate the infection). Cell type and time point are not known. This rearrangement joins TRBV24-1 to TRBJ1-5; D possibly corresponds to TRBD1 (6 bases). DNA for the CDR3: TGTGCCACCAGTGCCCCAGGGGCTCTCAATCAGCCCCAGCATTTT. Translating it yields CATSAPGALNQPQHF.